This T cell receptor (beta chain) was identified during a study of Ad26.COV2.S vaccination and SARS-CoV-2 variants. Assay used: immunoSEQ multiplex PCR; TCRdb lists only in-frame clones, some missing. The sample lists hundreds of thousands of clones, roughly 86% occurring once. Documented treatment: roughly 19 received Ad26.COV2.S at low or high dose, single or two shots; several received placebo; per-sample allocation not given. Sampling happened 63 days after the first vaccine or placebo injection. CDR3 size: 16 residues. Germline V CDR1 and CDR2: SNHLY, FYNNEI. Trimming at V came to 3 bases and at J to 2 bases, leaving 5 bases not matched to a gene.

The origin of this receptor is a person aged 18-65 years who received the Ad26.COV2.S COVID-19 vaccine or a placebo. V and J are TRBV2 and TRBJ1-4, with TRBD1 matching over 8 bases. This specimen was peripheral blood, taken in a trial of Ad26.COV2.S vaccine versus placebo. CDR3 nucleotide sequence: TGTGCCAGCAGTGACCAGGGGGCGGCCACTAATGAAAAACTGTTTTTT. Translation gives CASSDQGAATNEKLFF.